A selection of T cell receptor beta chains follows, all from one sample in a study of technical replicates of blood from several donors. Repertoires were generated with immunoSEQ multiplex PCR, while TCRdb's copy carries only in-frame clones and drops some. In the table there are under 85,000 clones, roughly 97% of which are singletons. The material sequenced was T cells isolated from PBMCs. These receptors all stem from a human donor in good health. The CDR3 runs from the conserved cysteine through the conserved F or W. Fields, in order: J gene, V gene, clone size, D gene, CDR3 length, CDR3 protein, CDR3 DNA. A D gene is named only where the DNA matches it firmly. Size is omitted from some rows. Given values are once, few, many or a class for expanded clones.

J: TRBJ1-3
V: TRBV28
size: few
D: TRBD1
length: 15
CDR3: CASSSTDRERNTIYF
DNA: TGTGCCAGCAGTTCGACGGACAGGGAGAGAAACACCATATATTTT

J: TRBJ2-5
V: TRBV5-1
size: NA
D: TRBD1
length: 15
CDR3: CASSLGQGRRETQYF
DNA: TGCGCCAGCAGCTTGGGACAGGGAAGGAGGGAGACCCAGTACTTC

J: TRBJ1-2
V: TRBV4-2
size: NA
D: NA
length: 14
CDR3: CASSQGDNRDGYTF
DNA: TGTGCCAGCAGCCAAGGAGATAACAGGGATGGCTACACCTTC

J: TRBJ1-1
V: TRBV11-2
size: NA
D: NA
length: 12
CDR3: CASSSLDTHAFF
DNA: TGTGCCAGCAGCTCATTGGACACTCATGCTTTCTTT

J: TRBJ2-7
V: TRBV6-5
size: NA
D: NA
length: 16
CDR3: CASSFAPRLGPYEQYF
DNA: TGTGCCAGCAGTTTCGCCCCCCGGCTAGGCCCATACGAGCAGTACTTC

J: TRBJ2-7
V: TRBV7-8
size: once
D: NA
length: 14
CDR3: CASSTRTATYEQYF
DNA: TGTGCCAGCAGCACCAGGACAGCCACCTACGAGCAGTACTTC

J: TRBJ1-1
V: TRBV7-3
size: NA
D: NA
length: 14
CDR3: CASRRGGKNTEAFF
DNA: TGTGCCAGCAGGCGCGGGGGAAAGAACACTGAAGCTTTCTTT

J: TRBJ2-7
V: TRBV29-1
size: NA
D: NA
length: 12
CDR3: CSAQVGSYEQYF
DNA: TGCAGCGCTCAGGTCGGCTCCTACGAGCAGTACTTC

J: TRBJ2-7
V: TRBV4-1
size: NA
D: NA
length: 12
CDR3: CASSQDGHEQYF
DNA: TGCGCCAGCAGCCAAGATGGCCACGAGCAGTACTTC

J: TRBJ1-5
V: TRBV6-5
size: NA
D: NA
length: 15
CDR3: CASSYAGGGNQPQHF
DNA: TGTGCCAGCAGTTACGCGGGGGGCGGCAATCAGCCCCAGCATTTT

J: TRBJ1-5
V: TRBV21-1
size: NA
D: NA
length: 13
CDR3: CAILDRGVQPQHF
DNA: TGTGCCATTTTGGACAGGGGTGTTCAGCCCCAGCATTTT

J: TRBJ2-3
V: TRBV2
size: NA
D: TRBD2
length: 16
CDR3: CAFALAERFHTDTQYF
DNA: TGTGCCTTCGCACTAGCGGAGAGATTCCACACAGATACGCAGTATTTT

J: TRBJ1-1
V: TRBV30
size: NA
D: NA
length: 15
CDR3: CAWSPFRLGNTEAFF
DNA: TGTGCCTGGAGCCCCTTTAGACTCGGGAACACTGAAGCTTTCTTT

J: TRBJ2-7
V: TRBV19
size: NA
D: TRBD2
length: 17
CDR3: CASTLGLAGDGLYEQYF
DNA: TGTGCCAGCACCCTCGGACTAGCGGGGGACGGACTATACGAGCAGTACTTC

J: TRBJ1-4
V: TRBV4-1
size: NA
D: TRBD1
length: 17
CDR3: CASSQVPPGQRNEKLFF
DNA: TGCGCCAGCAGCCAAGTTCCACCGGGACAGAGAAATGAAAAACTGTTTTTT

J: TRBJ2-2
V: TRBV9
size: NA
D: TRBD1
length: 16
CDR3: CASSVAGTGNTGELFF
DNA: TGTGCCAGCAGCGTAGCGGGGACAGGGAACACCGGGGAGCTGTTTTTT

J: TRBJ2-6
V: TRBV27
size: once
D: TRBD1
length: 17
CDR3: CASSSGQGSPGANVLTF
DNA: TGTGCCAGCAGTTCCGGACAGGGGTCCCCTGGGGCCAACGTCCTGACTTTC

J: TRBJ1-5
V: TRBV30
size: NA
D: NA
length: 12
CDR3: CAWRSVNQPQHF
DNA: TGTGCCTGGAGGTCGGTCAATCAGCCCCAGCATTTT

J: TRBJ2-1
V: TRBV4-1
size: NA
D: NA
length: 13
CDR3: CASSQPYRNEQFF
DNA: TGCGCCAGCAGCCAACCTTACCGGAATGAGCAGTTCTTC

J: TRBJ1-4
V: TRBV5-1
size: NA
D: NA
length: 14
CDR3: CASSLGQLKEKLFF
DNA: TGCGCCAGCAGTCTTGGGCAATTAAAGGAAAAACTGTTTTTT

J: TRBJ1-5
V: TRBV4-2
size: NA
D: NA
length: 18
CDR3: CASSQDLVGLGSNQPQHF
DNA: TGTGCCAGCAGCCAAGATCTGGTTGGCCTAGGTAGCAATCAGCCCCAGCATTTT

J: TRBJ2-7
V: TRBV30
size: NA
D: NA
length: 10
CDR3: CALRVHEQYF
DNA: TGTGCTCTCCGGGTTCACGAGCAGTACTTC

J: TRBJ2-7
V: TRBV14
size: NA
D: NA
length: 14
CDR3: CASSRTPPASEQYF
DNA: TGTGCCAGCAGCCGCACTCCCCCAGCGTCCGAGCAGTACTTC

J: TRBJ2-5
V: TRBV27
size: NA
D: NA
length: 13
CDR3: CASSRVYQETQYF
DNA: TGTGCCAGCAGTAGAGTGTACCAAGAGACCCAGTACTTC

J: TRBJ1-2
V: TRBV28
size: NA
D: NA
length: 15
CDR3: CASSLRTRGSYGYTF
DNA: TGTGCCAGCAGTCTACGGACAAGGGGATCCTATGGCTACACCTTC

J: TRBJ1-1
V: TRBV19
size: NA
D: TRBD1
length: 15
CDR3: CASSIVRDRGTEAFF
DNA: TGTGCCAGTAGTATAGTCCGAGACAGGGGCACTGAAGCTTTCTTT

J: TRBJ2-2
V: TRBV19
size: once
D: NA
length: 14
CDR3: CATKTQESPGELFF
DNA: TGTGCCACCAAAACCCAGGAAAGTCCGGGGGAGCTGTTTTTT

J: TRBJ2-1
V: TRBV19
size: NA
D: TRBD2
length: 15
CDR3: CASSIVKRELDEQFF
DNA: TGTGCCAGTAGTATCGTAAAGCGGGAGTTGGATGAGCAGTTCTTC

J: TRBJ2-1
V: TRBV30
size: NA
D: TRBD2
length: 14
CDR3: CAWSELAGVNEQFF
DNA: TGTGCCTGGAGTGAACTAGCGGGAGTTAATGAGCAGTTCTTC

J: TRBJ2-7
V: TRBV28
size: NA
D: TRBD1
length: 14
CDR3: CASHGQGQTYEQYF
DNA: TGTGCCAGCCATGGACAGGGGCAAACCTACGAGCAGTACTTC

J: TRBJ1-2
V: TRBV5-4
size: once
D: TRBD1
length: 14
CDR3: CASSLGWTGEGYTF
DNA: TGTGCCAGCAGCCTCGGCTGGACAGGGGAGGGCTACACCTTC

J: TRBJ2-3
V: TRBV7-9
size: NA
D: TRBD2
length: 18
CDR3: CASRDSLMGLARADTQYF
DNA: TGTGCCAGCAGAGACTCCCTTATGGGACTAGCGCGGGCAGATACGCAGTATTTT

J: TRBJ1-1
V: TRBV14
size: few
D: NA
length: 17
CDR3: CASSQTMGKSGPTEAFF
DNA: TGTGCCAGCAGCCAAACGATGGGGAAGAGCGGACCAACTGAAGCTTTCTTT

J: TRBJ1-2
V: TRBV28
size: NA
D: NA
length: 17
CDR3: CASSLTSFLVLVDGYTF
DNA: TGTGCCAGCAGTTTAACTTCGTTTCTCGTTTTAGTGGATGGCTACACCTTC

J: TRBJ1-2
V: TRBV6-5
size: NA
D: NA
length: 14
CDR3: CASSYSTETYGYTF
DNA: TGTGCCAGCAGTTACTCAACGGAGACCTATGGCTACACCTTC

J: TRBJ1-3
V: TRBV6-5
size: NA
D: TRBD1
length: 15
CDR3: CASSYSTGGGNTIYF
DNA: TGTGCCAGCAGTTACTCCACAGGGGGTGGAAACACCATATATTTT

J: TRBJ2-7
V: TRBV9
size: NA
D: NA
length: 14
CDR3: CASSVGLASYEQYF
DNA: TGTGCCAGCAGCGTGGGGCTAGCGTCCTACGAGCAGTACTTC

J: TRBJ2-1
V: TRBV7-3
size: NA
D: TRBD2
length: 12
CDR3: CASSELAGEQFF
DNA: TGTGCCAGCAGCGAACTAGCGGGGGAGCAGTTCTTC

J: TRBJ1-1
V: TRBV27
size: NA
D: NA
length: 13
CDR3: CASSLGEYTEAFF
DNA: TGTGCCAGCAGTTTAGGGGAGTACACTGAAGCTTTCTTT

J: TRBJ2-5
V: TRBV11-3
size: NA
D: TRBD1
length: 18
CDR3: CASSLVGTGGGLWETQYF
DNA: TGTGCCAGCAGCTTAGTCGGGACAGGGGGCGGTTTATGGGAGACCCAGTACTTC

J: TRBJ1-1
V: TRBV6-1
size: once
D: TRBD1
length: 15
CDR3: CASTGDRGMNTEAFF
DNA: TGTGCCAGCACCGGGGACAGGGGCATGAACACTGAAGCTTTCTTT

J: TRBJ1-1
V: TRBV30
size: NA
D: TRBD1
length: 12
CDR3: CAWTEGAGEAFF
DNA: TGTGCCTGGACTGAGGGGGCCGGTGAAGCTTTCTTT

J: TRBJ2-7
V: TRBV9
size: NA
D: TRBD2
length: 14
CDR3: CASSVGGGYGEQYF
DNA: TGTGCCAGCAGCGTAGGGGGGGGATATGGCGAGCAGTACTTC

J: TRBJ2-3
V: TRBV9
size: NA
D: NA
length: 13
CDR3: CASSAGLSSTQYF
DNA: TGTGCCAGCAGCGCGGGACTGAGTTCCACGCAGTATTTT

J: TRBJ2-1
V: TRBV19
size: NA
D: NA
length: 16
CDR3: CASTLYGGVGYNEQFF
DNA: TGTGCCAGTACCCTATACGGGGGAGTGGGCTACAATGAGCAGTTCTTC

J: TRBJ1-1
V: TRBV6-6
size: NA
D: NA
length: 12
CDR3: CATSSRIIEAFF
DNA: TGTGCCACCTCTTCCAGAATCATTGAAGCTTTCTTT

J: TRBJ1-5
V: TRBV6-4
size: NA
D: NA
length: 13
CDR3: CASSPNSNQPQHF
DNA: TGTGCCAGCAGTCCCAATAGCAATCAGCCCCAGCATTTT

J: TRBJ1-2
V: TRBV6-1
size: NA
D: NA
length: 19
CDR3: CASSEARHSLREMLGGYTF
DNA: TGTGCCAGCAGTGAAGCGAGGCATTCTCTACGGGAAATGTTGGGGGGCTACACCTTC

J: TRBJ2-7
V: TRBV11-1
size: NA
D: TRBD1
length: 14
CDR3: CASTLDRGSYEQYF
DNA: TGTGCCAGCACCTTGGACAGGGGGTCGTACGAGCAGTACTTC

J: TRBJ2-3
V: TRBV4-3
size: NA
D: NA
length: 16
CDR3: CASSQALAISTDTQYF
DNA: TGCGCCAGCAGCCAAGCCCTAGCCATTAGCACAGATACGCAGTATTTT

J: TRBJ1-2
V: TRBV29-1
size: NA
D: TRBD1
length: 15
CDR3: CSVRGQGANYYGYTF
DNA: TGCAGCGTGAGGGGACAGGGGGCTAACTACTATGGCTACACCTTC

J: TRBJ2-4
V: TRBV7-6
size: NA
D: TRBD1
length: 18
CDR3: CASSPPSEGARAKNIQYF
DNA: TGTGCCAGCAGCCCCCCATCCGAGGGGGCGCGGGCCAAAAACATTCAGTACTTC

J: TRBJ2-1
V: TRBV11-1
size: NA
D: TRBD2
length: 16
CDR3: CASSHSGGFSYNEQFF
DNA: TGTGCCAGCAGCCATAGCGGGGGATTCTCCTACAATGAGCAGTTCTTC

J: TRBJ1-4
V: TRBV18
size: NA
D: TRBD1
length: 16
CDR3: CASCPDRGTCYEKLFF
DNA: TGTGCCAGCTGCCCGGACAGGGGCACTTGCTACGAAAAACTGTTTTTT

J: TRBJ2-5
V: TRBV29-1
size: NA
D: NA
length: 11
CDR3: CSVGSGGTQYF
DNA: TGCAGCGTTGGATCGGGTGGGACCCAGTACTTC